The 16 T cell receptor beta chains below come from one sample, sequenced in a study of blood T cells in healthy people across ages. Combining a sample-barcoded 5' primer with a J-beta primer mix, a second PCR ran for roughly 7 to 11 cycles. TCRdb re-called the 5' RACE reads through MiXCR, storing one row per CDR3 protein. The table lists about 1.4 million distinct CDR3 sequences, 45% to 70% of them singletons. Sequenced material: blood. The receptor source for this set is a man younger than 30 in good health.

This sequence joins TRBV5-5 and TRBJ2-7, with D possibly matching TRBD1 (6 bases). Trimming stripped 0 bases from V and 0 bases from J, with 16 bases between. The CDR3 spans 17 residues. CDR1 and CDR2 from the germline V gene are SGHKS and YYEKEE (reference sequence). CDR3 nucleotides: TGTGCCAGCAGCTTGGACAGGACAGAATATAACTCCTACGAGCAGTACTTC. Residues: CASSLDRTEYNSYEQYF.

The CDR3 DNA reads TGTGCCAGCAGCGTAGCTGGCGGGACAATCTCCTACAATGAGCAGTTCTTC. Translation gives CASSVAGGTISYNEQFF. The rearrangement uses TRBV9 and TRBJ2-1; D assignment may be TRBD1 or TRBD2 (6 bases each). This CDR3 is 17 amino acids long. Germline loops: CDR1 SGDLS, CDR2 YYNGEE. Deletions cut 0 bases from V and 0 bases from J, with 13 bases between.

This clonotype was detected a few times. The chain combines TRBV7-9 with TRBJ2-3; TRBD2 agrees at 7 bases. The CDR3 sequence is 15 residues long. With V trimmed by 5 bases and J by 2 bases, 7 bases remained unmatched. CDR1 is SEHNR, CDR2 FQNEAQ, per germline (reference sequence). CDR3: CASSPGTTFTDTQYF. DNA of the CDR3: TGTGCCAGCAGCCCCGGGACTACGTTCACAGATACGCAGTATTTT.

The gene calls are TRBV12-3 or TRBV12-4 and TRBJ2-7; D is uncertain. V was cut by 1 base and J by 2 bases, with 12 bases left in between. CDR3 size: 15 residues. CDR3 DNA: TGTGCCAGCAGTTTAGAGGCAGGTCGTGCCTACGAGCAGTACTTC. This codes for CASSLEAGRAYEQYF.

The chain recombines TRBV4-1 with TRBJ2-3; no firm D call. Per the germline V gene, CDR1 is MGHRA and CDR2 is YSYEKL. The CDR3 sequence is 14 residues long. Between the trimmed V and J ends, which lost 4 bases and 8 bases, there was a span of 16 bases. CDR3 region: CASSPEPPGATQYF. The DNA for the CDR3 is TGCGCCAGCAGCCCCGAGCCCCCGGGCGCTACGCAGTATTTT.

The J gene is TRBJ2-7, the V gene TRBV12-3 or TRBV12-4; D ambiguous. CDR3 length: 12 residues. V was clipped by 3 bases and J by 6 bases, with 9 bases between them. The CDR3 region has the DNA TGTGCCAGCAGTTTTTGGGTTTCCGAGCAGTACTTC. This gives the protein CASSFWVSEQYF.

The chain links TRBV4-3 to TRBJ2-3, with no clear D. The CDR3 is 14 amino acids. V dropped 0 bases and J dropped 3 bases, with 7 bases sitting between them. Per germline, CDR1 LGHNA and CDR2 YSLEER. The chain's CDR3 is CASSQDGLTDTQYF. DNA for the CDR3: TGCGCCAGCAGCCAAGATGGTTTAACAGATACGCAGTATTTT.

This chain joins TRBV5-1 and TRBJ2-6; 7 bases fit TRBD2. CDR1 is SGHRS, CDR2 YFSETQ, per germline. The V and J ends lost 2 bases and 0 bases, in that order; junction bases with no gene match: 5. This CDR3 has 17 amino acids. Written as DNA, the CDR3 is TGCGCCAGCAGCTTTCGGCGGGAGAGCTCTGGGGCCAACGTCCTGACTTTC. Translation: CASSFRRESSGANVLTF.

The chain has TRBV29-1 and TRBJ2-4; no firm D call. V lost 6 bases and J lost 0, with 12 bases in between. The CDR3 spans 14 residues. In germline, CDR1 is SQVTM, CDR2 ANQGSEA. CDR3 coding DNA: TGCAGCGTCATCATGTTCCTAGCCAAAAACATTCAGTACTTC. Its translation is CSVIMFLAKNIQYF.

This clonotype appeared a single time. V gene TRBV5-5 combines with J gene TRBJ2-7; D remains unclear. Deletions cut 6 bases from V and 0 bases from J, with 10 bases between. The length of the CDR3 is 13 residues. CDR1 and CDR2 (germline): SGHKS, YYEKEE (reference sequence). CDR3 in DNA: TGTGCCAGCACTGTTAGGTTCTCCTACGAGCAGTACTTC. Translated: CASTVRFSYEQYF.

This chain joins TRBV28 and TRBJ2-4; D remains unclear. The J call may be wrong; the DNA end is better matched by TRBJ2-5. The CDR3 length is 12 residues. From germline, CDR1 is MDHEN and CDR2 SYDVKM. CDR3: CATQRYQETQYF. The CDR3 DNA reads TGTGCCACCCAGAGGTACCAAGAGACCCAGTACTTC.

V usage is TRBV20-1 and J usage is TRBJ2-7; D remains unclear. V gave up 3 bases and J gave up 6 bases, with 15 bases separating them. Germline CDR1 reads DFQATT; CDR2 reads SNEGSKA (reference sequence). The CDR3 consists of 13 residues. CDR3 nucleotide sequence: TGCAGTGCTAGGACCTACACTGTTTTCGAGCAGTACTTC. Encoded protein: CSARTYTVFEQYF.

The V gene is TRBV2, the J gene TRBJ2-3; unclear D gene. Germline CDR1 reads SNHLY; CDR2 reads FYNNEI. The CDR3 sequence is 16 residues long. V lost 0 bases, J lost 6 bases, and 16 bases lay in between. For the CDR3, the DNA is TGTGCCAGCAGTGAAGCTTCCATTATTGACGATGATACGCAGTATTTT. The encoded protein is CASSEASIIDDDTQYF.

V and J are TRBV5-1 and TRBJ2-7; D not resolved. The CDR3 has 15 residues. V was cut by 1 base and J by 0 bases, with 11 bases left in between. CDR1 is SGHRS and CDR2 is YFSETQ in the germline V gene. The CDR3 is CASSLRALPSYEQYF. The CDR3, as DNA: TGCGCCAGCAGCTTGCGGGCTCTCCCCTCCTACGAGCAGTACTTC.

The V call is TRBV12-3 or TRBV12-4, the J call TRBJ2-7; D possibly corresponds to TRBD2 (5 bases). V was shortened by 4 bases and J by 7 bases, with 20 bases between the two germline ends. This CDR3 is 15 amino acids long. The DNA of the CDR3 is TGTGCCAGCAGTTCACGGGGATTTCGGTACAATGAGCAGTACTTC. As protein: CASSSRGFRYNEQYF.

This clonotype has a handful of counts. The V and J genes are TRBV20-1 and TRBJ2-7, with 11 bases lining up with TRBD1. The ends lost 4 bases at V and 3 bases at J; junction bases unmatched: 2. CDR1 DFQATT and CDR2 SNEGSKA come from the germline V gene (reference sequence). The CDR3 runs 13 residues. CDR3 DNA: TGCAGTGCTAAGGGACAGGGGGGCTACGAGCAGTACTTC. The encoded protein is CSAKGQGGYEQYF.